This is a list of T cell receptor beta chains from one sample in a study of blood T cell repertoires in COVID-19. Profiled with immunoSEQ multiplex PCR; TCRdb holds only in-frame clones, not every one. The table lists about 100,000 clones, about 86% of them singletons, with about 4.6% in the top ten. Sequenced material: peripheral blood. The receptor source for this set is a human donor in a cohort sampled during active COVID-19. Both conserved end residues are part of each CDR3. The D gene is left open where the match is weak. Where a row states a size, it is once, few, many or the class of an expanded clone; other rows omit it.

TRBJ1-6 | once | TRBD1 | TRBV5-1 | TGCGCCAGCAGCTCCCGGGGACAGGGATCGAATTCACCCCTCCACTTT | CASSSRGQGSNSPLHF
TRBJ2-7 | - | - | TRBV7-2 | TGTGCCAGCAGCTTAGTTCCCGGGAGTCTATACGAGCAGTACTTC | CASSLVPGSLYEQYF
TRBJ1-2 | - | - | TRBV28 | TGTGCCAGCAGAAATGGCAGGGATCAAGGCTACACCTTC | CASRNGRDQGYTF
TRBJ1-2 | - | TRBD1 | TRBV4-2 | TGTGCCAGCAGCCAGCAGGGGGCCGGGGGCTACACCTTC | CASSQQGAGGYTF
TRBJ2-7 | - | - | TRBV28 | TGTGCCAGCACTCCTCAAAGGGGGTTCGGGACCTACGAGCAGTACTTC | CASTPQRGFGTYEQYF
TRBJ2-1 | - | - | TRBV6-5 | TGTGCCAGCAGGAGTGCAGGGCTGTACAATGAGCAGTTCTTC | CASRSAGLYNEQFF
TRBJ2-6 | few | - | TRBV5-1 | TGCGCCAGCAGGGGGACTGCCACTGGGGCCAACGTCCTGACTTTC | CASRGTATGANVLTF
TRBJ2-1 | - | TRBD2 | TRBV24-1 | TGTGCCACCAGTGATTTATCTAGCGGGGGCTCCTACAATGAGCAGTTCTTC | CATSDLSSGGSYNEQFF
TRBJ2-1 | - | TRBD2 | TRBV7-7 | TGTGCCAGCAGCCTACCGGGGGGGAATGAGCAGTTCTTC | CASSLPGGNEQFF
TRBJ2-2 | - | - | TRBV14 | TGTGCCAGCAGCCAAGATTCGACACCCGGGGAGCTGTTTTTT | CASSQDSTPGELFF
TRBJ1-5 | - | - | TRBV4-1 | TGCGCCAGCAGCCAAGCACAGGGTAGCAATCAGCCCCAGCATTTT | CASSQAQGSNQPQHF
TRBJ2-2 | - | TRBD2 | TRBV27 | TGTGCCAGCAGCTTGCTAGCGGGCGACACCGGGGAGCTGTTTTTT | CASSLLAGDTGELFF
TRBJ2-7 | - | TRBD1 | TRBV18 | TGTGCCAGCTCACCAGGGGGGGACAGGGGGCGGCGCGAGCAGTACTTC | CASSPGGDRGRREQYF
TRBJ2-1 | - | - | TRBV6-5 | TGTGCCAGCAGTTACGAACCAGGGCCAAATGAGCAGTTCTTC | CASSYEPGPNEQFF
TRBJ2-5 | - | TRBD1 | TRBV14 | TGTGCCAGCAGCCCTCCGTGGGGACAGGGAAGAGAGACCCAGTACTTC | CASSPPWGQGRETQYF
TRBJ1-3 | many | - | TRBV5-1 | TGCGCCAGCAGCTTGGAGGAGGGATCCGGAAACACCATATATTTT | CASSLEEGSGNTIYF
TRBJ2-2 | few | TRBD1 | TRBV11-2 | TGTGCCAGCAGCTTCCTGGGCGGGACAGGGAACACCGGGGAGCTGTTTTTT | CASSFLGGTGNTGELFF
TRBJ2-5 | - | TRBD1 | TRBV2 | TGTGCCAGCAGTGAAGACAGGGGAGAGACCCAGTACTTC | CASSEDRGETQYF
TRBJ2-5 | - | - | TRBV9 | TGTGCCAGCAGCGTTAGGGGGAGAGGGGAGACCCAGTACTTC | CASSVRGRGETQYF
TRBJ2-3 | once | - | TRBV20-1 | TGCAGTGCGGGGCGGGGCGATACGCAGTATTTT | CSAGRGDTQYF
TRBJ1-2 | - | - | TRBV30 | TGTGCCTGGAGCGCCTCGAGGCGGGGGGGAAACTATGGCTACACCTTC | CAWSASRRGGNYGYTF
TRBJ2-7 | once | - | TRBV3-1/TRBV3-2 | TGTGCCAGCAGCCAAGGGCAGGCCGCCTCCTACGAGCAGTACTTC | CASSQGQAASYEQYF
TRBJ2-1 | - | - | TRBV5-4 | TGTGCCAGCAGCCGCGCGCAGGGAGGTCCTTACAATGAGCAGTTCTTC | CASSRAQGGPYNEQFF
TRBJ2-2 | - | TRBD2 | TRBV30 | TGTGCCTGGAGCTTGGGGACTATAAACACCGGGGAGCTGTTTTTT | CAWSLGTINTGELFF
TRBJ1-4 | - | TRBD1 | TRBV30 | TGTGCCTGGAATCCGGGACAGGGGGCGGTCGAAAAACTGTTTTTT | CAWNPGQGAVEKLFF
TRBJ2-7 | - | - | TRBV6-1 | TGTGCCAGCAGTGACCCCCGAAAGGGGGCCTACGAGCAGTACTTC | CASSDPRKGAYEQYF
TRBJ1-6 | - | TRBD1 | TRBV27 | TGTGCCAGCAGTTCCGGGACAGGGCGAAATTCACCCCTCCACTTT | CASSSGTGRNSPLHF